This entry lists 20 T cell receptor beta chains sequenced from one sample in a study of T cell responses to AZD1222 COVID-19 vaccine. The method was immunoSEQ multiplex PCR; TCRdb's version includes in-frame clones alone and lacks a portion of them. The sample shows some 150,000 clones, 88% of them seen only once. This specimen consisted of peripheral blood, obtained on day 0 of AZD1222 vaccination. The source is an adult in good health.

This rearrangement joins TRBV30 to TRBJ1-2; 10 nucleotides match TRBD1. Per the germline V gene, CDR1 is GTSNPN and CDR2 is SVGIG (reference sequence). The V and J ends lost 6 bases and 7 bases, in that order; junction bases with no gene match: 8. This CDR3 is 13 amino acids long. The CDR3 nucleotides are TGTGCCTGTCCGGGACAGGGGTATAGTGGCTACACCTTC. This sequence encodes CACPGQGYSGYTF.

Many counts were recorded for this clone. The V gene is TRBV19, the J gene TRBJ1-1, with TRBD1 matching over 7 bases. Germline V gives CDR1 LNHDA, CDR2 SQIVND (reference sequence). The V and J ends lost 3 bases and 1 base, in that order; junction bases with no gene match: 5. The CDR3 loop spans 15 amino acids. In DNA form, the CDR3 reads TGTGCCAGTAGTATTGGATCAGGGGGGAACACTGAAGCTTTCTTT. This translates into CASSIGSGGNTEAFF.

The CDR3 bases are TGTGCCAGTGGGGGGGGCAGGGCAGGACAGCCCCAGCATTTT. It encodes CASGGGRAGQPQHF. V gene TRBV9 combines with J gene TRBJ1-5; possible D gene TRBD1, 6 bases. V was clipped by 8 bases and J by 7 bases, with 19 bases between them. The CDR3 is made up of 14 amino acids. From germline, CDR1 is SGDLS and CDR2 YYNGEE.

The chain employs TRBV7-9 and TRBJ2-3; possibly TRBD1 for D (6 bases). V was shortened by 5 bases and J by 6 bases, with 15 bases between the two germline ends. This CDR3 has 14 residues. Germline loops: CDR1 SEHNR, CDR2 FQNEAQ (reference sequence). DNA of the CDR3: TGTGCCAGCAGCCGCCGAGGACAGACGGATACGCAGTATTTT. Amino acids: CASSRRGQTDTQYF.

This clone appeared a single time. The sample has other DNA sequences that encode this CDR3 too. This sequence joins TRBV7-9 and TRBJ1-1; D is undetermined. The ends were cut back, 5 bases at V and 1 base at J, with 5 bases in the middle. Germline V CDR1 and CDR2: SEHNR, FQNEAQ (reference sequence). The CDR3 spans 12 residues. CDR3 nucleotide sequence: TGTGCCAGCAGCCCCCGGAACACTGAAGCTTTCTTT. Translation gives CASSPRNTEAFF.

This clone was observed many times. The rearrangement links TRBV6-5 to TRBJ1-1; 7 bases agree with TRBD1. From germline, CDR1 is MNHEY and CDR2 SVGAGI. The trim removed 10 bases at V and 11 bases at J, leaving 16 bases unmatched. This CDR3 has 13 amino acids. The CDR3 spells CATSLSGDSGAFF. For the CDR3, the DNA is TGTGCCACCTCTCTTTCGGGGGACAGCGGGGCTTTCTTT.

This chain uses TRBV11-3 with TRBJ2-3; a possible D gene is TRBD2 (6 bases). This CDR3 has 16 amino acids. Deletions cut 5 bases from V and 1 base from J, with 16 bases between. The germline gives CDR1 SGHNT, CDR2 YENEEA. In nucleotides, the CDR3 is TGTGCCAGCAGCAGATCGACTAGTTTGGGCACAGATACGCAGTATTTT. This sequence encodes CASSRSTSLGTDTQYF.

The chain recombines TRBV2 with TRBJ1-1, with TRBD1 matching 9 bases. Per the germline V gene, CDR1 is SNHLY and CDR2 is FYNNEI. V shed 5 bases, J shed 5 bases, and the junction held 18 bases outside the gene matches. The CDR3 length is 18 residues. The DNA for the CDR3 is TGTGCCAGCAGTCGACCCGCTACCGGGACAGGGATCAGGACTGAAGCTTTCTTT. This translates into CASSRPATGTGIRTEAFF. The full variable domain, its missing parts supplied by reference TRBV2 and TRBJ1-1, is EPEVTQTPSHQVTQMGQEVILRCVPISNHLYFYWYRQILGQKVEFLVSFYNNEISEKSEIFDDQFSVERPDGSNFTLKIRSTKLEDSAMYFCASSRPATGTGIRTEAFFGQGTRLTVV.

The chain is built from TRBV7-9 and TRBJ1-1; D gene ambiguous. Germline V lookup: CDR1 SEHNR, CDR2 FQNEAQ (reference sequence). V was cut by 5 bases and J by 1 base, with 11 bases left in between. The length of the CDR3 is 14 residues. As DNA, the CDR3 is TGTGCCAGCAGCGTTGGGGTTCCGAACACTGAAGCTTTCTTT. This codes for CASSVGVPNTEAFF.

This chain links TRBV18 with TRBJ1-5; D is perhaps TRBD1 (5 bases). The CDR3 is 13 amino acids. V lost 2 bases and J lost 7, with 9 bases in between. Germline CDR1 reads KGHSH; CDR2 reads LQKENI. CDR3 in DNA: TGTGCCAGCTCACCATCAGGGAGCCAGCCCCAGCATTTT. Encoded protein: CASSPSGSQPQHF. Complete variable domain (other parts from reference TRBV18 and TRBJ1-5): NAGVMQNPRHLVRRRGQEARLRCSPMKGHSHVYWYRQLPEEGLKFMVYLQKENIIDESGMPKERFSAEFPKEGPSILRIQQVVRGDSAAYFCASSPSGSQPQHFGDGTRLSIL.

The rearrangement joins TRBV6-4 to TRBJ2-3; 9 bases map to TRBD2. The CDR3 has 15 amino acids. Germline lookup yields CDR1 MRHNA and CDR2 SNTAGT. V lost 6 bases, J lost 2 bases, and 6 bases stayed unmatched. The CDR3 loop is CASRSSGSDTDTQYF. Here the CDR3 DNA reads TGTGCCAGCAGGAGTAGCGGGAGCGACACAGATACGCAGTATTTT.

The chain recombines TRBV28 with TRBJ1-1, with 12 bases fitting TRBD1. Germline V lookup: CDR1 MDHEN, CDR2 SYDVKM. The CDR3 spans 15 residues. Trimming at V came to 6 bases and at J to 7 bases, leaving 9 bases not matched to a gene. CDR3 bases: TGTGCCAGCAGCTCACCCGGGACAGGGGGCGGTGAAGCTTTCTTT. Protein: CASSSPGTGGGEAFF.

V is TRBV9 and J is TRBJ2-6; D perhaps matches TRBD2 (6 bases). Germline values: CDR1 SGDLS, CDR2 YYNGEE. Trimming left V 3 bases short and J 0 bases short, with 19 bases between. This CDR3 is 19 amino acids long. As DNA, the CDR3 is TGTGCCAGCAGCGACCCTGTGGAGGGCCCACTCTCTGGGGCCAACGTCCTGACTTTC. The encoded protein is CASSDPVEGPLSGANVLTF.

This chain connects TRBV7-3 to TRBJ2-3; weak D call: TRBD1 (5 bases). V was pared by 5 bases and J by 2 bases, with 14 bases between. The CDR3 runs 15 residues. The germline CDR1 and CDR2 sequences are SGHTA and FQGTGA. The CDR3 nucleotides are TGTGCCAGCAGCACAGGCGGCTTCAACACAGATACGCAGTATTTT. This translates into CASSTGGFNTDTQYF. Using reference TRBV7-3 and TRBJ2-3 for the parts outside the CDR3, the full variable domain is GAGVSQTPSNKVTEKGKYVELRCDPISGHTALYWYRQSLGQGPEFLIYFQGTGAADDSGLPNDRFFAVRPEGSVSTLKIQRTERGDSAVYLCASSTGGFNTDTQYFGPGTRLTVL.

The chain combines TRBV7-6 with TRBJ1-6; TRBD1 matches at 7 bases. J was trimmed by 6 bases and V by 1 base; bases with no gene match: 6. CDR1 and CDR2 (germline): SGHVS, FNYEAQ. The CDR3 is 16 residues long. CDR3 region: CASSLGAGTVNSPLHF. CDR3 coding DNA: TGTGCCAGCAGCTTAGGTGCTGGGACAGTTAATTCACCCCTCCACTTT.

This rearrangement joins TRBV6-5 to TRBJ1-2; D not certain. The germline gives CDR1 MNHEY, CDR2 SVGAGI. This CDR3 contains 14 residues. Trimming left V 2 bases short and J 6 bases short, with 13 bases between. The CDR3 here is CASSYGSQADGYTF. The CDR3 DNA reads TGTGCCAGCAGTTACGGCTCTCAGGCGGATGGCTACACCTTC.

This clone was detected only once. J is TRBJ1-6 and V is TRBV6-2 or TRBV6-3, with 10 bases identical to TRBD1. CDR3 length: 17 amino acids. Germline V CDR1 and CDR2: MNHEY, SVGEGT. V gave up 4 bases and J gave up 5 bases; unmatched junction bases: 8. The CDR3 loop is CASSWDRGPLHNSPLHF. As DNA, the CDR3 is TGTGCCAGCAGTTGGGACAGGGGTCCTTTACATAATTCACCCCTCCACTTT.

The genes are TRBV18 and TRBJ2-7; D not resolved. In germline, CDR1 is KGHSH, CDR2 LQKENI. V was trimmed by 1 base and J by 4 bases, leaving 11 bases between them. The CDR3 has 14 amino acids. CDR3 sequence: CASSPLTGLYEQYF. The DNA of the CDR3 is TGTGCCAGCTCACCACTTACGGGTTTGTACGAGCAGTACTTC.

This chain joins TRBV9 and TRBJ2-1; 12 bases match TRBD2. Germline lookup yields CDR1 SGDLS and CDR2 YYNGEE. The CDR3 loop spans 15 amino acids. J was trimmed by 8 bases and V by 0 bases; bases with no gene match: 3. The CDR3 sequence is CASSVETSGSYEQFF. In nucleotides, the CDR3 is TGTGCCAGCAGCGTAGAGACTAGCGGGAGCTATGAGCAGTTCTTC.

This clone has a single count. J is TRBJ2-1 and V is TRBV7-9, with 13 nucleotides matching TRBD2. Germline lookup yields CDR1 SEHNR and CDR2 FQNEAQ (reference sequence). This CDR3 comprises 15 residues. The trim removed 1 base at V and 7 bases at J, leaving 1 base unmatched. CDR3 loop: CASSLGLAGGNEQFF. CDR3 nucleotides: TGTGCCAGCAGCTTAGGACTAGCGGGAGGAAATGAGCAGTTCTTC.